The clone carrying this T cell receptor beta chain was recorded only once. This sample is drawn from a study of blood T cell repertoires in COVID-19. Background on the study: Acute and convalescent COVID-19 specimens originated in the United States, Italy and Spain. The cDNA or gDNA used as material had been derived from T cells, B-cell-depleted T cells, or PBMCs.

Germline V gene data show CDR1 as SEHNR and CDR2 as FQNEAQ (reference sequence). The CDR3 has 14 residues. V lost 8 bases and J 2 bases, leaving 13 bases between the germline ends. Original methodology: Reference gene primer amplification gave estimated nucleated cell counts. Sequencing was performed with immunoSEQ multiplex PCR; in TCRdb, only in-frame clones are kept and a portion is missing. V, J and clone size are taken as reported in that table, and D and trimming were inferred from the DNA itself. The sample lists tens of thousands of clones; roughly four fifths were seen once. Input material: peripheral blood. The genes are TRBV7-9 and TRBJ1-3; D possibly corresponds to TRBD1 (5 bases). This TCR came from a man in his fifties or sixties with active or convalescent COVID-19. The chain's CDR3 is CASARRGAGNTIYF. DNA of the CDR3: TGTGCCAGCGCCCGACGGGGGGCTGGAAACACCATATATTTT.